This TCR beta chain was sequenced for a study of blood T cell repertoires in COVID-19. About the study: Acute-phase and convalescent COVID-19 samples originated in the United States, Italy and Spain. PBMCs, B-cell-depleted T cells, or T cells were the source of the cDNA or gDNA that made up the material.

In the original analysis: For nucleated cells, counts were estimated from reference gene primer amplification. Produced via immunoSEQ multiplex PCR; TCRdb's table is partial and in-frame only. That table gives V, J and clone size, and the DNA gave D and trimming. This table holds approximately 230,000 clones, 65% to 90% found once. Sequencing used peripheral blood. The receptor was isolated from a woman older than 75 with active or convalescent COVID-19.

CDR3 sequence: CASSQAPDIQYF. The CDR3 DNA is TGTGCCAGCAGCCAAGCCCCTGACATTCAGTACTTC. The V and J genes are TRBV14 and TRBJ2-4; D unclear. The CDR3 contains 12 residues. V lost 1 base to trimming and J lost 8 bases, with 6 bases between them. Per germline, CDR1 SGHDN and CDR2 FVKESK.